This T cell receptor (beta chain) was sequenced during a study of blood T cell repertoires in COVID-19. For the study at large: Sites in the United States, Italy and Spain provided acute and convalescent COVID-19 samples. The cDNA or gDNA used as material had been derived from T cells, B-cell-depleted T cells, or PBMCs.

The Seattle patients, enrolled during active infection, were followed longitudinally. Germline V gives CDR1 GTSNPN, CDR2 SVGIG (reference sequence). J was trimmed by 1 base and V by 0 bases; bases with no gene match: 4. The CDR3 contains 15 residues. Authors' methods: For nucleated cells, counts were estimated from reference gene primer amplification. Repertoires were generated with immunoSEQ multiplex PCR, while TCRdb's copy carries only in-frame clones and drops some. For V, J and clone size, that table is used; D and trimming come from the DNA. The top ten clones hold about 10% of a sample with under 400,000 clones, around 87% of them seen once.

Sample: peripheral blood. The TCR was taken from a woman younger than 45 with COVID-19, enrolled during active disease. This chain links TRBV30 with TRBJ2-5, with 8 nucleotides matching TRBD1. CDR3 amino acids: CAWSVQTGVQETQYF. The CDR3 DNA reads TGTGCCTGGAGTGTCCAGACAGGGGTCCAAGAGACCCAGTACTTC.